Presented here are 30 T cell receptor beta chains from one specimen sequenced in a study of shared clonotypes between healthy human individuals. TCRdb keeps only in-frame clones here, not all; method: immunoSEQ multiplex PCR. The table records hundreds of thousands of clones, about 90% of them present only once. As defined, naive CD8 cells were CD45RO-negative and positively selected for CCR7, with terminally differentiated effector memory CD45RA+ cells excluded. The sample taken for sequencing was naive CD8+ T cells sorted from blood. Receptors originate from a man aged 25-45 years in good health.

Only one count was recorded for this clone. The chain has TRBV7-8 and TRBJ2-7; maybe TRBD2 (6 bases). Trimming took 5 bases from V and 7 from J, leaving 15 bases between them. Germline V CDR1 and CDR2: SGHVS, FQNEAQ. CDR3 length: 13 residues. CDR3 in amino acids: CASSPGLAKEQYF. CDR3 DNA sequence: TGTGCCAGCAGCCCGGGGCTAGCGAAGGAGCAGTACTTC.

The chain links TRBV15 to TRBJ1-5; tentatively, D is TRBD1 (5 bases). Trimming left V 2 bases short and J 2 bases short, with 13 bases between. Per the germline V gene, CDR1 is LNHNV and CDR2 is YYDKDF (reference sequence). The CDR3 loop spans 16 amino acids. The CDR3 is CATSRQGLRGNQPQHF. CDR3 DNA sequence: TGTGCCACCAGCAGACAGGGACTGAGGGGCAATCAGCCCCAGCATTTT.

The chain carries TRBV5-4 and TRBJ2-5; TRBD1 agrees at 9 bases. J was trimmed by 2 bases and V by 0 bases; bases with no gene match: 2. The CDR3 consists of 15 residues. Germline V lookup: CDR1 SGHNT, CDR2 YYREEE (reference sequence). CDR3 coding DNA: TGTGCCAGCAGCTTGGGAGGGACAGGGCAAGAGACCCAGTACTTC. This translates into CASSLGGTGQETQYF.

As for this clone: The same CDR3 is also encoded by other DNA sequences in this sample. The chain recombines TRBV27 with TRBJ1-5; D is uncertain. CDR3 size: 14 residues. Germline-derived CDR1 and CDR2 are MNHEY and SMNVEV (reference sequence). Trimming removed 4 bases at V and 4 bases at J, with 11 bases between. CDR3 bases: TGTGCCAGCAGTTCCCTCTTAGGGAATCAGCCCCAGCATTTT. Its translation: CASSSLLGNQPQHF.

The chain joins TRBV4-1 to TRBJ2-7, with a weak D call TRBD2 (6 bases). The CDR3 extends over 15 amino acids. From germline, CDR1 is MGHRA and CDR2 YSYEKL. Trimming stripped 1 base from V and 0 bases from J, with 10 bases between. The CDR3 region is CASSQAGRGSYEQYF. The CDR3 bases are TGCGCCAGCAGCCAAGCCGGGCGGGGCTCCTACGAGCAGTACTTC.

The chain has TRBV19 and TRBJ2-2, with TRBD2 as a possible D gene (5 bases). V was clipped by 5 bases and J by 9 bases, with 22 bases between them. The CDR3 runs 16 residues. Germline V gene sequence: CDR1 LNHDA, CDR2 SQIVND (reference sequence). CDR3 DNA sequence: TGTGCCAGTAGTCAAGAGAGGGTCCCTTCAACCCGGGAGCTGTTTTTT. It encodes CASSQERVPSTRELFF. The whole variable domain, filled in from reference TRBV19 and TRBJ2-2, reads DGGITQSPKYLFRKEGQNVTLSCEQNLNHDAMYWYRQDPGQGLRLIYYSQIVNDFQKGDIAEGYSVSREKKESFPLTVTSAQKNPTAFYLCASSQERVPSTRELFFGEGSRLTVL.

CDR3 sequence (DNA): TGTGCCAGCTCACCAAACGCGATAGCGACCTATGGCTACACCTTC. It is translated as CASSPNAIATYGYTF. The V and J genes are TRBV18 and TRBJ1-2; D is unresolved. Trimming stripped 2 bases from V and 4 bases from J, with 14 bases between. The germline V gene encodes CDR1 KGHSH and CDR2 LQKENI. This CDR3 is 15 amino acids long.

The CDR3, as DNA: TGTGCCAGCAGTGTCAGGGCCAGGCCCGCCACCGGGGAGCTGTTTTTT. Translating it yields CASSVRARPATGELFF. The rearrangement links TRBV6-1 to TRBJ2-2, with D perhaps TRBD1 (5 bases). In germline, CDR1 is MNHNS, CDR2 SASEGT. V was clipped by 4 bases and J by 4 bases, with 16 bases between them. CDR3 length: 16 amino acids.

The chain has TRBV7-3 and TRBJ2-1; D perhaps matches TRBD2 (6 bases). The CDR3 has 14 amino acids. Between the trimmed V and J ends, which lost 4 bases and 6 bases, there was a span of 13 bases. Germline CDR1 SGHTA, CDR2 FQGTGA. The CDR3 here is CASSSTPTSNEQFF. CDR3 nucleotides: TGTGCCAGCAGCTCGACGCCGACTAGCAATGAGCAGTTCTTC.

In this sample, this clone turned up a few times. The chain is built from TRBV5-1 and TRBJ2-3; no clear D gene. The CDR3 consists of 16 residues. Germline lookup yields CDR1 SGHRS and CDR2 YFSETQ. Between the trimmed V and J ends, which lost 3 bases and 1 base, there was a span of 15 bases. The CDR3 DNA is TGCGCCAGCAGCTGGGAACGAGAATACGGCACAGATACGCAGTATTTT. Protein: CASSWEREYGTDTQYF.

The chain joins TRBV6-5 to TRBJ2-7, with 9 positions matching TRBD1. CDR1 is MNHEY and CDR2 is SVGAGI in the germline V gene. With 7 bases clipped from V and 5 bases from J, the junction kept 12 bases outside the gene matches. This CDR3 has 15 residues. The CDR3 protein is CASKQSGTGRHEQYF. The CDR3 bases are TGTGCCAGCAAGCAGTCCGGGACAGGGAGACACGAGCAGTACTTC.

The rearrangement joins TRBV19 to TRBJ1-5; D may be TRBD1 (5 bases). V dropped 3 bases and J dropped 0 bases, with 9 bases sitting between them. CDR1 and CDR2 from the germline V gene are LNHDA and SQIVND (reference sequence). This CDR3 has 15 residues. This chain's CDR3 is CASSITGFSNQPQHF. CDR3 bases: TGTGCCAGTAGTATTACAGGCTTTAGCAATCAGCCCCAGCATTTT. Full variable domain (rest looked up from reference TRBV19 and TRBJ1-5): DGGITQSPKYLFRKEGQNVTLSCEQNLNHDAMYWYRQDPGQGLRLIYYSQIVNDFQKGDIAEGYSVSREKKESFPLTVTSAQKNPTAFYLCASSITGFSNQPQHFGDGTRLSIL.

V is TRBV7-9 and J is TRBJ2-1; unclear D gene. Germline values: CDR1 SEHNR, CDR2 FQNEAQ (reference sequence). The CDR3 consists of 17 residues. V dropped 2 bases and J dropped 0 bases, with 14 bases sitting between them. CDR3 in amino acids: CASSLSRGGISYNEQFF. The CDR3, as DNA: TGTGCCAGCAGCTTAAGCCGCGGTGGAATCTCCTACAATGAGCAGTTCTTC.

This chain uses TRBV7-6 with TRBJ2-7; 7 bases match TRBD1. The CDR3 is 14 amino acids. The V and J ends lost 1 base and 0 bases, in that order; junction bases with no gene match: 0. CDR1 is SGHVS, CDR2 FNYEAQ, per germline. Here the CDR3 DNA reads TGTGCCAGCAGCTTAGGGGACAGCTCCTACGAGCAGTACTTC. It specifies CASSLGDSSYEQYF. Variable domain in full (rest from reference TRBV7-6 and TRBJ2-7): GAGVSQSPRYKVTKRGQDVALRCDPISGHVSLYWYRQALGQGPEFLTYFNYEAQQDKSGLPNDRFSAERPEGSISTLTIQRTEQRDSAMYRCASSLGDSSYEQYFGPGTRLTVT.

The chain couples TRBV11-2 to TRBJ2-1; TRBD1 is a possible D gene (5 bases). V lost 3 bases and J 5 bases, leaving 20 bases between the germline ends. The CDR3 loop spans 17 amino acids. From germline, CDR1 is SGHAT and CDR2 FQNNGV. The CDR3 reads CASSFQAHRQGDNEQFF. DNA of the CDR3: TGTGCCAGCAGCTTTCAGGCCCATCGGCAGGGTGACAATGAGCAGTTCTTC.

The V and J genes are TRBV7-7 and TRBJ2-1, with TRBD1 identical over 11 bases. The V gene's germline CDR1 is SSHAT and CDR2 FNYEAQ (reference sequence). This CDR3 is built from 18 residues. Trimming took 5 bases from V and 8 from J; bases not matched to a gene: 17. CDR3 sequence reads: CASSPRTGGKTKPDEQFF. CDR3 nucleotide sequence: TGTGCCAGCAGCCCCCGGACAGGGGGCAAAACTAAACCCGATGAGCAGTTCTTC.

The genes are TRBV6-4 and TRBJ2-1, with 10 bases aligning to TRBD2. This CDR3 is 16 amino acids long. J was trimmed by 2 bases and V by 2 bases; bases with no gene match: 3. CDR1 and CDR2 from the germline V gene are MRHNA and SNTAGT. The CDR3 spells CASSDLSGRAYNEQFF. The DNA for the CDR3 is TGTGCCAGCAGTGACCTGAGCGGGAGGGCCTACAATGAGCAGTTCTTC.

The CDR3 DNA follows: TGTGCCAGCAGCTTGGCATCAGGTCCCGGGGATGGCTACACCTTC. Its translation is CASSLASGPGDGYTF. The rearrangement uses TRBV5-8 and TRBJ1-2, with D hard to call. This CDR3 has 15 residues. Trimming left V 0 bases short and J 6 bases short, with 15 bases between. Germline values: CDR1 SGHTS, CDR2 YDEGEE.

The chain couples TRBV27 to TRBJ2-7; TRBD2 aligns across 7 bases. Germline V gene data show CDR1 as MNHEY and CDR2 as SMNVEV (reference sequence). The CDR3 covers 14 residues. Trimming took 1 base from V and 6 from J; bases not matched to a gene: 6. CDR3 amino acids: CASSLLGEGREQYF. The CDR3 DNA is TGTGCCAGCAGTTTATTGGGGGAGGGCCGCGAGCAGTACTTC.

J is TRBJ2-5 and V is TRBV2; D may be TRBD1 (6 bases). In germline, CDR1 is SNHLY, CDR2 FYNNEI. CDR3 size: 13 residues. The V end lost 6 bases, the J end lost 1 base, and 9 bases lay between the germline ends. The CDR3 sequence is CASRLDSQETQYF. Written as DNA, the CDR3 is TGTGCCAGCAGGCTGGACAGCCAAGAGACCCAGTACTTC.

This chain links TRBV6-1 with TRBJ2-1; D not certain. Germline V gene sequence: CDR1 MNHNS, CDR2 SASEGT. CDR3 length: 14 amino acids. The ends were cut back, 3 bases at V and 0 bases at J, with 6 bases in the middle. CDR3 residues: CASSDYNSYNEQFF. The DNA of the CDR3 is TGTGCCAGCAGTGATTATAACTCCTACAATGAGCAGTTCTTC.

The V and J genes are TRBV28 and TRBJ2-7; maybe TRBD2 (5 bases). This CDR3 comprises 15 residues. CDR1 and CDR2 from the germline V gene are MDHEN and SYDVKM. Between the trimmed V and J ends, which lost 4 bases and 5 bases, there was a span of 18 bases. The CDR3 bases are TGTGCCAGCAGTTGGTCCCGGCGGGCGATGCACGAGCAGTACTTC. It is translated as CASSWSRRAMHEQYF. Full variable domain (rest looked up from reference TRBV28 and TRBJ2-7): DVKVTQSSRYLVKRTGEKVFLECVQDMDHENMFWYRQDPGLGLRLIYFSYDVKMKEKGDIPEGYSVSREKKERFSLILESASTNQTSMYLCASSWSRRAMHEQYFGPGTRLTVT.

The genes are TRBV29-1 and TRBJ2-3; D gene unclear. Germline-derived CDR1 and CDR2 are SQVTM and ANQGSEA. Trimming cost V 6 bases and J 1 base, with 11 bases left between them. This CDR3 has 13 residues. DNA of the CDR3: TGCAGCGTCCTGGACGGAGGCACAGATACGCAGTATTTT. It specifies CSVLDGGTDTQYF.

In this sample, this clone turned up a few times. This rearrangement joins TRBV10-3 to TRBJ2-7, with 10 bases aligning to TRBD1. Germline loops: CDR1 ENHRY, CDR2 SYGVKD. CDR3 length equals 14 residues. V gave up 6 bases and J gave up 3 bases; unmatched junction bases: 5. The CDR3: CAISEGTGVYEQYF. CDR3 in DNA: TGTGCCATCAGCGAGGGGACAGGGGTCTACGAGCAGTACTTC.

The chain uses TRBV27 and TRBJ2-4, with D tentatively TRBD1 or TRBD2 (6 bases each). This CDR3 region has 14 residues. V shed 7 bases and J shed 7 bases, with 17 bases lying between them. The germline V gene has CDR1 MNHEY and CDR2 SMNVEV (reference sequence). The CDR3 DNA sequence: TGTGCCAGCAAGCAGGGGACCGGAGGGAACATTCAGTACTTC. Residues: CASKQGTGGNIQYF.

V usage is TRBV7-9 and J usage is TRBJ2-1; 10 positions agree with TRBD2. Trimming cost V 8 bases and J 2 bases; bases outside gene matches: 6. Germline V gene lookup returns CDR1 SEHNR and CDR2 FQNEAQ (reference sequence). This CDR3 comprises 15 residues. This CDR3 is CASVSLAGAYNEQFF. The DNA of the CDR3 is TGTGCCAGCGTTTCGCTAGCGGGGGCCTACAATGAGCAGTTCTTC.

V usage is TRBV6-1 and J usage is TRBJ2-7; possible D gene TRBD1, 6 bases. CDR1 is MNHNS and CDR2 is SASEGT in the germline V gene. Trimming shortened V by 1 base and J by 2 bases, and 12 bases separated the two germline ends. The CDR3 extends over 15 amino acids. The CDR3 spells CASSEGTEAPYEQYF. CDR3 nucleotide sequence: TGTGCCAGCAGTGAAGGGACAGAAGCACCCTACGAGCAGTACTTC.

The chain couples TRBV6-6 to TRBJ1-1; 7 bases are a match to TRBD1. The V segment lost 2 bases and the J segment 0 bases; nucleotides outside the gene matches: 0. Germline CDR1 MNHNY, CDR2 SVGAGI (reference sequence). The CDR3 contains 14 residues. For the CDR3, the DNA is TGTGCCAGCAGTTACGACAGGGTGAACACTGAAGCTTTCTTT. Its translation: CASSYDRVNTEAFF.

In this sample, this clone turned up a few times. The identical CDR3 is also encoded by other nucleotide sequences in the sample. CDR3 nucleotides: TGTGCCAGCAGCCTTTTGGGGGGCAATCAGCCCCAGCATTTT. Translating it yields CASSLLGGNQPQHF. J is TRBJ1-5 and V is TRBV27, with D perhaps matching TRBD1 (5 bases). The CDR3 extends over 14 amino acids. V was trimmed by 6 bases and J by 2 bases, leaving 11 bases between them. Looked up from germline, CDR1 is MNHEY and CDR2 is SMNVEV (reference sequence).

The chain joins TRBV19 to TRBJ1-2, with D possibly TRBD1 on 6 matching bases. Germline-derived CDR1 and CDR2 are LNHDA and SQIVND (reference sequence). With 1 base removed from V and 5 bases from J, the gap between germline ends came to 11 bases. The CDR3 contains 14 residues. The CDR3 is CASSIVRGAYGYTF. CDR3 coding DNA: TGTGCCAGTAGTATAGTAAGGGGGGCGTATGGCTACACCTTC.